Following are 8 T cell receptor beta chains from one sample sequenced in a study of T cells in Graves' hyperthyroidism and ophthalmopathy (dated by TCRdb to about 2019). Receptor amplification or capture employed multiplex PCR. Reads for this sample came from an Illumina HiSeq 2000. TCR beta CDR3 regions were amplified from RNA transcripts. For the first round of RT-PCR on the TCR CDR3, the HTBI primer set was used together with the Qiagen OneStep RT-PCR kit. TCRdb reworked the public reads: Q25 trimming with fastp, MiXCR clone assembly, productive beta chains retained. Every entry covers one CDR3 protein and lists the most common genes and DNA from its rows. This sample gives about 700,000 distinct CDR3 sequences in total; 14% of them show up just once. The ten biggest clones cover 9.5% to 13% of the sample. The sequencing sample was made of blood. These receptors were collected from a woman aged 18 to 35 with Graves' hyperthyroidism.

This clonotype was picked up many times. The chain carries TRBV7-9 and TRBJ1-1, with TRBD1 as a possible D gene (5 bases). V was trimmed by 6 bases and J by 4 bases, leaving 12 bases between them. Germline V gene lookup returns CDR1 SEHNR and CDR2 FQNEAQ (reference sequence). This CDR3 is 13 amino acids long. The CDR3 DNA reads as TGTGCCAGCAGTCCCGGGGGGAGCACTGAAGCTTTCTTT. Translating gives CASSPGGSTEAFF.

This clonotype was counted between two and nine times. The chain links TRBV7-6 to TRBJ2-5; 9 nucleotides match TRBD1. The CDR3 extends over 16 amino acids. V was clipped by 4 bases and J by 2 bases; unmatched bases: 8. Germline CDR1 reads SGHVS; CDR2 reads FNYEAQ. CDR3 protein: CASSSYRGPDQETQYF. The CDR3 DNA reads as TGTGCCAGCAGCTCTTACAGGGGGCCGGATCAAGAGACCCAGTACTTC. The full variable domain, its missing parts supplied by reference TRBV7-6 and TRBJ2-5, is GAGVSQSPRYKVTKRGQDVALRCDPISGHVSLYWYRQALGQGPEFLTYFNYEAQQDKSGLPNDRFSAERPEGSISTLTIQRTEQRDSAMYRCASSSYRGPDQETQYFGPGTRLLVL.

This clonotype was counted many times. The J gene is TRBJ2-5, the V gene TRBV6-5; possible D gene TRBD1, 6 bases. This CDR3 is built from 15 residues. V lost 0 bases, J lost 5 bases, and 13 bases lay in between. The germline V gene encodes CDR1 MNHEY and CDR2 SVGAGI. The CDR3 reads CASSYSQGTAETQYF. As DNA, the CDR3 is TGTGCCAGCAGTTACTCGCAGGGGACGGCGGAGACCCAGTACTTC.

This clonotype appeared a few times. The rearrangement joins TRBV6-4 to TRBJ2-1; 8 bases match TRBD2. The junction had 6 bases not matched to a gene; V was cut back by 3 bases and J by 5 bases. Germline values: CDR1 MRHNA, CDR2 SNTAGT. This CDR3 comprises 15 residues. The chain's CDR3 is CASSELAELNNEQFF. The CDR3 coding sequence is TGTGCCAGCAGTGAACTAGCGGAACTTAACAATGAGCAGTTCTTC.

The chain couples TRBV27 to TRBJ2-5, with 11 bases that match TRBD1. The V and J ends lost 6 bases and 4 bases, in that order; junction bases with no gene match: 7. The V gene's germline CDR1 is MNHEY and CDR2 SMNVEV (reference sequence). The CDR3 extends over 15 amino acids. CDR3 nucleotides: TGTGCCAGCAGAAGGACAGGGGGCGATCGAGAGACCCAGTACTTC. Its translation: CASRRTGGDRETQYF.

V and J are TRBV6-1 and TRBJ1-1; D is uncertain. The CDR3 runs to 15 residues. The V end lost 6 bases, the J end lost 5 bases, and 19 bases lay between the germline ends. Germline values: CDR1 MNHNS, CDR2 SASEGT. The CDR3 protein is CASSTQDTQGTEAFF. Written as DNA, the CDR3 is TGTGCCAGCAGCACCCAAGACACCCAAGGGACTGAAGCTTTCTTT.

This clonotype was found many times. V gene TRBV7-9 combines with J gene TRBJ2-4; 7 bases line up with TRBD1. Germline V CDR1 and CDR2: SEHNR, FQNEAQ (reference sequence). The V segment lost 5 bases and the J segment 1 base; nucleotides outside the gene matches: 14. The CDR3 has 18 amino acids. The CDR3 coding sequence is TGTGCCAGCAGCCCCAGCCGACAGGGAGCTCGGGCCAAAAACATTCAGTACTTC. Its protein is CASSPSRQGARAKNIQYF.

This clonotype was counted at least ten times. This chain uses TRBV28 with TRBJ2-3, with D possibly TRBD2 on 5 matching bases. CDR3 length: 14 amino acids. With 2 bases removed from V and 2 bases from J, the gap between germline ends came to 8 bases. The germline gives CDR1 MDHEN, CDR2 SYDVKM. CDR3 sequence (DNA): TGTGCCAGCAGTTTAGCGGGTACCACAGATACGCAGTATTTT. Translation: CASSLAGTTDTQYF.